This T cell receptor (beta chain) was identified during a study of shared clonotypes between healthy human individuals. The wider study: Three plates were used per donor for CD4 naive, three for CD4 memory, two for CD8 naive and one for CD8 memory.

The germline CDR1 and CDR2 sequences are LNHDA and SQIVND (reference sequence). The CDR3 covers 15 residues. V gave up 6 bases and J gave up 4 bases, with 18 bases separating them. Genomic DNA from each subset was divided evenly over several immunoSEQ plates. The assay was immunoSEQ multiplex PCR, and TCRdb's table has in-frame clones only and misses some. There are 2 million to 2.5 million clones in the sample; about 90% occur only once, and 0.3% to 0.4% lies in the top ten. Findings of the study overall: An effect of sequencing depth on clonotype sharing among donors was expected.

Turning to this clone: Its matching antigen is unknown.

Donors, without exception, were Caucasian adults residing in Nashville, Tennessee. The rearrangement joins TRBV19 to TRBJ1-1, with D possibly being TRBD1 (6 bases). This TCR came from a young man in good health. Some clones in this sample may be carry-over from other donors' samples. The specimen was naive CD4+ T cells from PBMCs. Regarding subset: CD45RA+ positively selected. The CDR3 DNA is TGTGCCAGTAGCCCGACGGGGGAGGGGGGCACTGAAGCTTTCTTT. Its protein is CASSPTGEGGTEAFF.